This T cell receptor (beta chain) was captured by sequencing in a study of glioma-infiltrating T cells. Study findings and constraints: Gliomas, especially low-grade, showed above-expected tissue-blood divergence; non-neoplastic patients showed below. Tissue and blood shared very few CDR3 sequences.

A note on this clonotype: What it binds is unknown.

The CDR3 covers 8 residues. Trimming stripped 6 bases from V and 13 bases from J, with 9 bases between. Germline CDR1 and CDR2: SQVTM and ANQGSEA. TCR alpha and beta CDR3 regions were amplified from RNA using iRepertoire nested multiplex PCR. Tissue mRNA or PBMC total RNA, roughly 95-400 ng, went into one-step reverse transcription and amplification. TCRdb analysed the multiplex PCR reads with MiXCR anew, one entry per CDR3 protein. The repertoire holds fewer than 200,000 distinct CDR3 sequences, approximately 40% seen once, with roughly 5.5% in the top ten. V gene TRBV29-1 combines with J gene TRBJ2-5; either TRBD1 or TRBD2 may supply D (5 bases each). Input material: glioma tissue, nonneoplastic brain tissue, or PBMCs (not recorded which). This receptor was obtained from a human donor with low-grade glioma or glioblastoma, undergoing nonglioma brain surgery, or in good health (not recorded which). The chain's CDR3 is CSVHGGYF. The CDR3 nucleotides read TGCAGCGTCCATGGGGGGTACTTC.